Listed below are T cell receptor beta chains from one sample, sequenced in a study of T-cell reconstitution after alpha-beta-depleted transplantation in children. One entry per CDR3 protein results from TCRdb running MiXCR on the PCR reads. This table holds some 440,000 distinct CDR3 sequences, 16% found once. The specimen was PBMCs, mostly from graft donor cells, collected 360 days after TCRalphabeta/CD19-depleted stem cell transplant. These receptor sequences come from a boy in the first two years of life who had a stem cell transplant for Wiskott-Aldrich syndrome, so the T cells may come from the graft donor. The CDR3 runs from the conserved cysteine through the conserved F or W. Fields, in order: CDR3 protein, CDR3 DNA, clone size, V gene, D gene, J gene. D genes are given only for firm matches. The size of a clone is reported for some rows only, either as once, few or many, or as a class for expanded clones.

CASSVDFTYEQYF | TGTGCCAGCAGTGTGGACTTTACCTACGAGCAGTACTTC | few | TRBV2 | . | TRBJ2-7
CASGLRLLGELFF | TGTGCCAGCGGCCTCAGGCTCCTCGGGGAGCTGTTTTTT | . | TRBV4-2 | . | TRBJ2-2
CASSFPRAEGLADYNEQFF | TGTGCCAGCAGCTTCCCCCGGGCCGAAGGGCTAGCGGACTACAATGAGCAGTTCTTC | few | TRBV11-1 | TRBD2 | TRBJ2-1
CASSVEPSTDTQYF | TGTGCCAGCAGCGTAGAACCTAGCACAGATACGCAGTATTTT | . | TRBV9 | . | TRBJ2-3
CASSILSSGNEQYF | TGTGCCAGCAGTATCCTATCTAGCGGGAACGAGCAGTACTTC | . | TRBV28 | TRBD2 | TRBJ2-7
CASSLGGLALEQFF | TGTGCCAGCAGCTTGGGTGGACTAGCGCTTGAGCAGTTCTTC | . | TRBV5-4 | TRBD2 | TRBJ2-1
CASPLAPSLATYEQYF | TGCGCCAGCCCCCTAGCTCCCAGCCTTGCCACCTACGAGCAGTACTTC | few | TRBV5-1 | . | TRBJ2-7
CASSLNGDLEAFF | TGCGCCAGCAGCTTGAACGGAGACCTTGAAGCTTTCTTT | few | TRBV5-1 | . | TRBJ1-1
CASSSRQGLDTEAFF | TGTGCCAGCAGCTCACGACAGGGATTGGATACTGAAGCTTTCTTT | few | TRBV3-1 | TRBD1 | TRBJ1-1
CALKGAREQYF | TGTGCCTTGAAGGGGGCTAGGGAGCAGTACTTC | . | TRBV28 | TRBD1 | TRBJ2-7
CSVADGRETQYF | TGCAGCGTCGCAGACGGGAGGGAGACCCAGTACTTC | . | TRBV29-1 | TRBD2 | TRBJ2-5
CAIRHDRDLYEQYF | TGTGCCATCAGACACGACAGGGACCTCTACGAGCAGTACTTC | . | TRBV10-3 | TRBD1 | TRBJ2-7
CASSVVGSETQYF | TGTGCCAGCAGCGTAGTAGGTTCGGAGACCCAGTACTTC | . | TRBV9 | . | TRBJ2-5
CSANRGPYGYTF | TGCAGCGCAAACAGGGGGCCCTATGGCTACACCTTC | . | TRBV29-1 | TRBD1 | TRBJ1-2
CSAEGLAGGPRTDTQYF | TGCAGTGCTGAAGGGCTAGCGGGGGGGCCCCGCACAGATACGCAGTATTTT | . | TRBV20-1 | TRBD2 | TRBJ2-3
CASSQGVRAVGYEQYF | TGCGCCAGCAGCCAAGGGGTCAGGGCCGTCGGATACGAGCAGTACTTC | . | TRBV4-3 | . | TRBJ2-7
CASSFREKDNEQFF | TGTGCCAGCAGCTTTCGGGAGAAGGACAATGAGCAGTTCTTC | few | TRBV7-9 | . | TRBJ2-1
CASSRTSGGPSSYNEQFF | TGTGCCAGTAGTCGGACTAGCGGGGGACCTAGCTCCTACAATGAGCAGTTCTTC | . | TRBV19 | TRBD2 | TRBJ2-1
CASSLSARVSNQPQHF | TGTGCCAGCAGTTTATCGGCACGAGTAAGCAATCAGCCCCAGCATTTT | . | TRBV27 | . | TRBJ1-5
CASSYGTGKLYGYTF | TGTGCCAGCAGTTACGGGACAGGGAAACTCTATGGCTACACCTTC | few | TRBV6-5 | TRBD1 | TRBJ1-2
CASSFRAVFGDSEQYF | TGTGCCAGCAGTTTTAGGGCAGTGTTTGGGGATTCCGAGCAGTACTTC | few | TRBV12-3/TRBV12-4 | . | TRBJ2-7
CASSFILAEEEDTQYF | TGCGCCAGCAGCTTCATTCTAGCGGAGGAGGAAGATACGCAGTATTTT | few | TRBV5-1 | TRBD2 | TRBJ2-3
CATSRVNTEAFF | TGTGCCACCAGCAGAGTTAACACTGAAGCTTTCTTT | . | TRBV15 | . | TRBJ1-1
CASRGYTGELFF | TGTGCCAGCCGGGGGTACACCGGGGAGCTGTTTTTT | few | TRBV4-2 | . | TRBJ2-2
CASSFRDYRADTQYF | TGTGCCAGCAGTTTCCGGGACTACCGGGCAGATACGCAGTATTTT | . | TRBV2 | TRBD2 | TRBJ2-3
CASTIRSGGGNTGELFF | TGCGCCAGCACCATTCGATCAGGGGGCGGAAACACCGGGGAGCTGTTTTTT | . | TRBV5-1 | TRBD1 | TRBJ2-2
CSAYYRGGDYEQYF | TGCAGTGCTTATTACAGGGGAGGGGACTACGAGCAGTACTTC | many | TRBV20-1 | . | TRBJ2-7
CASSHPQGKGPYEQYF | TGTGCCAGCAGCCACCCACAGGGGAAGGGACCCTACGAGCAGTACTTC | . | TRBV7-9 | TRBD1 | TRBJ2-7
CASSANRGFKQFF | TGTGCCAGCAGTGCCAACAGGGGTTTTAAGCAGTTCTTC | few | TRBV12-3/TRBV12-4 | TRBD1 | TRBJ2-1
CASSDVPAVETQYF | TGTGCCAGCAGTGATGTCCCGGCGGTAGAGACCCAGTACTTC | few | TRBV6-1 | . | TRBJ2-5
CSARPGLAGTDTQYF | TGCAGTGCTAGGCCGGGACTAGCGGGCACAGATACGCAGTATTTT | many | TRBV20-1 | TRBD2 | TRBJ2-3
CSARDWGAAYEQYF | TGCAGTGCTAGAGATTGGGGCGCCGCCTACGAGCAGTACTTC | few | TRBV20-1 | . | TRBJ2-7
CASSARQVIQETQYF | TGTGCCAGCAGCGCAAGACAGGTGATCCAAGAGACCCAGTACTTC | . | TRBV7-9 | . | TRBJ2-5
CSAPHLTSSTQYF | TGCAGTGCTCCCCACCTCACTAGCTCTACGCAGTATTTT | . | TRBV20-1 | . | TRBJ2-3
CASSPLGANTGELFF | TGTGCCAGCAGCCCTTTGGGGGCGAACACCGGGGAGCTGTTTTTT | . | TRBV9 | . | TRBJ2-2
CASSLRYEQFF | TGTGCCAGCAGTTTGCGATATGAGCAGTTCTTC | many | TRBV12-3/TRBV12-4 | . | TRBJ2-1
CASSFRGFGETQYF | TGTGCCAGCAGTTTCAGGGGATTTGGGGAGACCCAGTACTTC | . | TRBV7-6 | . | TRBJ2-5
CSVRTGGMTGELFF | TGCAGCGTTCGGACAGGGGGAATGACCGGGGAGCTGTTTTTT | few | TRBV29-1 | TRBD1 | TRBJ2-2
CASSLSGGGYEQYF | TGTGCCAGCAGTTTATCCGGGGGTGGCTACGAGCAGTACTTC | many | TRBV12-3/TRBV12-4 | . | TRBJ2-7
CASRSSGARNTEAFF | TGTGCCAGCAGGTCATCGGGGGCGAGGAACACTGAAGCTTTCTTT | few | TRBV12-3/TRBV12-4 | . | TRBJ1-1
CASTPRRTGGNTIYF | TGTGCCAGCACCCCGCGGCGAACCGGCGGAAACACCATATATTTT | few | TRBV6-1 | . | TRBJ1-3
CASSLLAGLAYTQYF | TGTGCCAGCAGCTTACTAGCGGGGCTGGCTTATACGCAGTATTTT | . | TRBV7-7 | TRBD2 | TRBJ2-3
CSVVGLRGASTDTQYF | TGCAGCGTGGTGGGGCTACGGGGGGCATCCACAGATACGCAGTATTTT | many | TRBV29-1 | . | TRBJ2-3
CASSLAPGTPLYEQYF | TGCGCCAGCAGCTTGGCCCCGGGGACACCACTTTACGAGCAGTACTTC | . | TRBV5-1 | . | TRBJ2-7
CASSMSSRTNTGELFF | TGTGCCAGTAGTATGTCCTCAAGGACCAATACCGGGGAGCTGTTTTTT | few | TRBV19 | . | TRBJ2-2
CASSPRQTGLYNEQFF | TGTGCCAGCTCACCACGGCAGACAGGACTATACAATGAGCAGTTCTTC | . | TRBV18 | . | TRBJ2-1
CASSFSGAAQETQYF | TGTGCCAGCAGCTTTAGCGGGGCTGCCCAAGAGACCCAGTACTTC | few | TRBV6-5 | TRBD2 | TRBJ2-5
CASSLPSGGPSSYNEQFF | TGCGCCAGCAGCTTGCCTAGCGGGGGGCCGAGCTCCTACAATGAGCAGTTCTTC | many | TRBV5-1 | TRBD2 | TRBJ2-1
CAIPTVSTGSGANVLTF | TGTGCCATCCCGACAGTCAGCACCGGGTCTGGGGCCAACGTCCTGACTTTC | few | TRBV10-3 | . | TRBJ2-6
CASRKATGTGGYEQYF | TGTGCCAGCAGAAAAGCTACCGGGACAGGGGGATACGAGCAGTACTTC | . | TRBV7-2 | TRBD1 | TRBJ2-7